The 32 T cell receptor beta chains given below trace back to one sample, sequenced in a study of OX40 agonist ivuxolimab in advanced cancers. Receptor libraries were prepared by the immunoSEQ multiplex PCR assay. This is the immuneACCESS table as TCRdb keeps it, with only in-frame sequences that have V and J called. A part of the clones is gone; compared with another copy, unresolved V genes explain less than half, and the rest is unexplained. Recorded for this sample are 70,000 to 95,000 clones; about 91% of them occurred a single time. Jointly, the top ten make up 0.65% to 0.95% of the sample. The source was CD4+ or CD8+ T cells sorted from blood, collected in a trial of the OX40 agonist ivuxolimab. These receptors originate from an adult with an advanced solid tumor such as melanoma, head and neck, liver or kidney cancer.

The chain links TRBV23-1 to TRBJ1-4; 7 bases line up with TRBD1. TRBV23-1 carries the ORF label, with uncertain function. The V segment lost 0 bases and the J segment 7 bases; nucleotides outside the gene matches: 5. This CDR3 is 15 amino acids long. In nucleotides, the CDR3 is TGCGCCAGCAGTCAATCCGCAGGGGGGAGTGAAAAACTGTTTTTT. The encoded protein is CASSQSAGGSEKLFF.

This chain connects TRBV11-3 to TRBJ2-1; D could derive from TRBD1 or TRBD2 (6 bases each). The CDR3 runs to 16 residues. Germline CDR1 is SGHNT and CDR2 is YENEEA. Trimming cost V 0 bases and J 8 bases, with 17 bases left between them. The CDR3 loop reads CASSLEGSLGGDEQFF. The CDR3 DNA reads as TGTGCCAGCAGCTTAGAGGGGAGCTTGGGGGGCGATGAGCAGTTCTTC.

The gene calls are TRBV5-8 and TRBJ2-5; 8 nucleotides align to TRBD2. There are 15 residues in the CDR3. Germline CDR1 and CDR2: SGHTS and YDEGEE. V trimming: 4 bases; J trimming: 2 bases; junction bases outside the gene matches: 7. CDR3 DNA sequence: TGTGCCAGCAGCCCACGGGGGGGCGTACAAGAGACCCAGTACTTC. Its translation is CASSPRGGVQETQYF. Full variable domain (outside the CDR3, taken from reference TRBV5-8 and TRBJ2-5): EAGVTQSPTHLIKTRGQQATLRCSPISGHTSVYWYQQALGLGLQFLLWYDEGEERNRGNFPPRFSGRQFPNYSSELNVNALELEDSALYLCASSPRGGVQETQYFGPGTRLLVL.

The rearrangement joins TRBV7-2 to TRBJ2-3; TRBD2 agrees at 12 bases. Germline-derived CDR1 and CDR2 are SGHTA and FQGNSA. J gave up 8 bases and V 5 bases, and 8 bases lay outside the gene matches. The CDR3 sequence is 15 residues long. The CDR3 bases are TGTGCCAGCAGCAGTCTAGCGGGAGGGACGGGTACGCAGTATTTT. It yields the protein CASSSLAGGTGTQYF. Complete variable domain (other parts from reference TRBV7-2 and TRBJ2-3): GAGVSQSPSNKVTEKGKDVELRCDPISGHTALYWYRQSLGQGLEFLIYFQGNSAPDKSGLPSDRFSAERTGGSVSTLTIQRTQQEDSAVYLCASSSLAGGTGTQYFGPGTRLTVL.

The V and J genes are TRBV29-1 and TRBJ1-2; D call uncertain. Trimming left V 4 bases short and J 8 bases short, with 17 bases between. Germline lookup yields CDR1 SQVTM and CDR2 ANQGSEA. The CDR3 has 13 amino acids. The CDR3 bases are TGCAGCGTTGGCTTTCGGCAGTCGGGGGGCTACACCTTC. It specifies CSVGFRQSGGYTF.

This sequence joins TRBV28 and TRBJ1-6; D gene uncertain. The CDR3 covers 14 residues. Germline-derived CDR1 and CDR2 are MDHEN and SYDVKM. V was cut by 2 bases and J by 9 bases, with 11 bases left in between. The CDR3 here is CASSLSVFTSPLHF. In DNA, the CDR3 is TGTGCCAGCAGTTTAAGCGTCTTTACTTCACCCCTCCACTTT.

The V call is TRBV5-1, the J call TRBJ2-3, with TRBD2 as a possible D gene (6 bases). The V gene's germline CDR1 is SGHRS and CDR2 YFSETQ. V was pared by 5 bases and J by 1 base, with 17 bases between. CDR3 size: 16 residues. The CDR3 here is CASRGGVGGRTDTQYF. CDR3 coding DNA: TGCGCCAGCAGAGGAGGGGTGGGAGGCCGCACAGATACGCAGTATTTT.

The CDR3 loop reads CASRTDRGNYGYTF. The CDR3 coding sequence is TGTGCCAGCAGAACCGACAGGGGTAACTATGGCTACACCTTC. The chain is built from TRBV6-5 and TRBJ1-2; 8 bases match TRBD1. Per germline, CDR1 MNHEY and CDR2 SVGAGI. CDR3 length: 14 amino acids. Trimming removed 6 bases from V and 1 base from J; junction bases left unmatched: 4.

The chain carries TRBV27 and TRBJ2-1; 7 bases match TRBD2. J lost 12 bases, V lost 6 bases, and 11 bases had no gene match. Germline CDR1 MNHEY, CDR2 SMNVEV (reference sequence). The CDR3 length is 13 residues. CDR3 DNA: TGTGCCAGCAGGGCTAGCGGAACACATAGGCAGTTCTTC. Amino acids: CASRASGTHRQFF.

The rearrangement uses TRBV6-5 and TRBJ2-3; D unresolved. Germline assignment: CDR1 MNHEY and CDR2 SVGAGI. V was shortened by 6 bases and J by 4 bases, with 11 bases between the two germline ends. There are 13 residues in the CDR3. CDR3 coding DNA: TGTGCCAGCAGCTGGAAGTTGTCAGATACGCAGTATTTT. The encoded protein is CASSWKLSDTQYF.

The rearrangement joins TRBV19 to TRBJ2-2; tentatively, D is TRBD2 (6 bases). Trimming stripped 1 base from V and 1 base from J, with 13 bases between. There are 17 residues in the CDR3. CDR1 and CDR2 from the germline V gene are LNHDA and SQIVND (reference sequence). CDR3 region: CASSIGASARNTGELFF. The CDR3 DNA sequence: TGTGCCAGTAGTATAGGGGCTAGCGCTCGGAACACCGGGGAGCTGTTTTTT.

This clone was recorded once. The J gene is TRBJ2-6, the V gene TRBV23-1, with D unclear. TRBV23-1 is treated as an ORF (open reading frame) with a function not yet certain. CDR3 length: 18 residues. Trimming removed 3 bases from V and 0 bases from J, with 15 bases in between. CDR3 sequence (DNA): TGCGCCAGCAGTCACGCTTCGGCGTTGAGCTCTGGGGCCAACGTCCTGACTTTC. This translates into CASSHASALSSGANVLTF.

This clone was counted a single time. The chain recombines TRBV28 with TRBJ1-2; a weak D match, TRBD1 (6 bases). Germline V gene sequence: CDR1 MDHEN, CDR2 SYDVKM. CDR3 length: 14 residues. Deletions cut 7 bases from V and 4 bases from J, with 16 bases between. CDR3 sequence: CASTEGDRTYGYTF. In DNA, the CDR3 is TGTGCCAGCACCGAAGGAGACAGGACCTATGGCTACACCTTC.

This clone was counted between two and nine times. This chain uses TRBV5-4 with TRBJ2-1; 15 bases map to TRBD2. CDR3 length: 13 amino acids. V dropped 7 bases and J dropped 10; count of bases not matched to a gene: 3. Germline V gene sequence: CDR1 SGHNT, CDR2 YYREEE (reference sequence). CDR3 coding DNA: TGTGCCAGCTTGGGACTAGCGGGAGGAGAGCAGTTCTTC. This translates into CASLGLAGGEQFF. Variable domain in full (rest from reference TRBV5-4 and TRBJ2-1): ETGVTQSPTHLIKTRGQQVTLRCSSQSGHNTVSWYQQALGQGPQFIFQYYREEENGRGNFPPRFSGLQFPNYSSELNVNALELDDSALYLCASLGLAGGEQFFGPGTRLTVL.

The chain carries TRBV19 and TRBJ2-2; TRBD2 matches 10 bases. The CDR3 consists of 13 residues. The V and J ends lost 6 bases and 6 bases, in that order; junction bases with no gene match: 1. The V gene's germline CDR1 is LNHDA and CDR2 SQIVND (reference sequence). This CDR3 reads CASRLAGSGELFF. In nucleotides, the CDR3 is TGTGCCAGTAGACTAGCGGGATCCGGGGAGCTGTTTTTT.

The chain couples TRBV19 to TRBJ1-5, with 7 bases aligning to TRBD1. In germline, CDR1 is LNHDA, CDR2 SQIVND (reference sequence). V shed 6 bases, J shed 6 bases, and the junction held 5 bases outside the gene matches. The CDR3 has 13 residues. The CDR3 region has the DNA TGTGCCAGTAGGCCGACAGGGCCTCAGCCCCAGCATTTT. Its translation is CASRPTGPQPQHF.

V and J are TRBV27 and TRBJ1-3; 12 nucleotides agree with TRBD1. The length of the CDR3 is 13 residues. Per the germline V gene, CDR1 is MNHEY and CDR2 is SMNVEV (reference sequence). J gave up 6 bases and V 6 bases, and 0 bases lay outside the gene matches. CDR3 amino acids: CASRGQGANTIYF. CDR3 nucleotide sequence: TGTGCCAGCAGGGGACAGGGGGCAAACACCATATATTTT.

This clone has a single count. The chain recombines TRBV30 with TRBJ2-2; 8 bases agree with TRBD2. The J segment lost 6 bases and the V segment lost 4 bases, leaving 7 bases of the junction unmatched. This CDR3 spans 14 amino acids. From germline, CDR1 is GTSNPN and CDR2 SVGIG (reference sequence). The CDR3 here is CAWKRSGGPGELFF. The CDR3 coding sequence is TGTGCCTGGAAGAGAAGCGGGGGTCCCGGGGAGCTGTTTTTT.

V usage is TRBV9 and J usage is TRBJ2-7; 8 nucleotides line up with TRBD1. The CDR3 extends over 15 amino acids. With V trimmed by 1 base and J by 3 bases, 6 bases remained unmatched. Germline CDR1 SGDLS, CDR2 YYNGEE. CDR3: CASSVMGTGLYEQYF. The DNA for the CDR3 is TGTGCCAGCAGCGTAATGGGGACAGGCCTCTACGAGCAGTACTTC. Combining the CDR3 with reference TRBV9 and TRBJ2-7 gives the whole variable domain DSGVTQTPKHLITATGQRVTLRCSPRSGDLSVYWYQQSLDQGLQFLIQYYNGEERAKGNILERFSAQQFPDLHSELNLSSLELGDSALYFCASSVMGTGLYEQYFGPGTRLTVT.

This clone has only a few counts. The chain employs TRBV9 and TRBJ2-2; D ambiguous. Germline V gene lookup returns CDR1 SGDLS and CDR2 YYNGEE. The CDR3 runs to 15 residues. Trimming cost V 4 bases and J 4 bases, with 14 bases left between them. This CDR3 reads CASSTSPSTTGELFF. For the CDR3, the DNA is TGTGCCAGCAGCACCTCCCCAAGCACCACCGGGGAGCTGTTTTTT.

This clone is a singleton in its sample. V gene TRBV11-2 combines with J gene TRBJ1-3; the D is unclear. Germline V lookup: CDR1 SGHAT, CDR2 FQNNGV. The CDR3 spans 13 residues. Trimming shortened V by 4 bases and J by 6 bases, and 10 bases separated the two germline ends. CDR3 loop: CASSYGAENTIYF. CDR3 sequence (DNA): TGTGCCAGCAGCTACGGAGCGGAAAACACCATATATTTT.

V is TRBV27 and J is TRBJ2-7; 12 bases are a match to TRBD2. With V trimmed by 8 bases and J by 2 bases, 7 bases remained unmatched. This CDR3 comprises 15 residues. Germline CDR1 and CDR2: MNHEY and SMNVEV (reference sequence). The CDR3 coding sequence is TGTGCCAGCTGGACTTGGACTAGCGGGACCTACGAGCAGTACTTC. Protein product: CASWTWTSGTYEQYF.

This chain links TRBV27 with TRBJ2-3; 8 bases map to TRBD1. CDR3 length: 15 residues. With V trimmed by 6 bases and J by 1 base, 6 bases remained unmatched. Germline CDR1 reads MNHEY; CDR2 reads SMNVEV (reference sequence). The CDR3 DNA is TGTGCCAGCAGCGGACAGGGAAGGGGCACAGATACGCAGTATTTT. It yields the protein CASSGQGRGTDTQYF.

The CDR3 nucleotides read TGTGCCAGCAGCTTAATTCCGGGCTTGGACTACGAGCAGTACTTC. Its protein product is CASSLIPGLDYEQYF. This chain links TRBV7-2 with TRBJ2-7; D call uncertain. V was trimmed by 2 bases and J by 3 bases, leaving 14 bases between them. Germline values: CDR1 SGHTA, CDR2 FQGNSA. The CDR3 totals 15 residues.

This clone appeared once. The CDR3 DNA is TGTGCCAGCAGCGTCACTAGCGGGAAAAACATTCAGTACTTC. This sequence encodes CASSVTSGKNIQYF. V and J are TRBV7-8 and TRBJ2-4, with TRBD2 identical over 9 bases. CDR1 and CDR2 from the germline V gene are SGHVS and FQNEAQ. This CDR3 region has 14 residues. V lost 5 bases and J lost 4; bases outside the gene matches: 3.

V is TRBV7-8 and J is TRBJ2-7; possibly TRBD2 for D (7 bases). V was shortened by 5 bases and J by 0 bases, with 17 bases between the two germline ends. Germline CDR1 is SGHVS and CDR2 is FQNEAQ. This CDR3 region has 16 residues. CDR3 sequence reads: CASSARGPSSSYEQYF. The CDR3 nucleotides are TGTGCCAGCAGCGCGCGGGGGCCTTCGAGCTCCTACGAGCAGTACTTC.

The V gene is TRBV7-2, the J gene TRBJ2-7; possibly TRBD1 for D (5 bases). This CDR3 is 13 amino acids long. V shed 7 bases and J shed 7 bases, with 17 bases lying between them. Germline CDR1 is SGHTA and CDR2 is FQGNSA. The CDR3 DNA sequence: TGTGCCAGCACCCTAGGGGCAACTCGGGAGCAGTACTTC. Translating it yields CASTLGATREQYF.

The chain uses TRBV6-8 and TRBJ2-3; 13 nucleotides align to TRBD2. Trimming cost V 4 bases and J 11 bases; bases outside gene matches: 18. The CDR3 spans 18 residues. Germline-derived CDR1 and CDR2 are MNHGY and SAAAGT. DNA for the CDR3: TGTGCCAGCAGTTTCCCTCAGACTAGCGGGAGGCCCCTGTTCGGGCAGTATTTT. It specifies CASSFPQTSGRPLFGQYF.

J is TRBJ2-7 and V is TRBV28; 8 bases fit TRBD2. V shed 5 bases, J shed 4 bases, and the junction held 7 bases outside the gene matches. The CDR3 is 14 amino acids. The germline V gene has CDR1 MDHEN and CDR2 SYDVKM. The CDR3 loop is CASSPTSGRYEQYF. The CDR3 DNA is TGTGCCAGCAGTCCAACTAGCGGACGTTACGAGCAGTACTTC.

The chain links TRBV9 to TRBJ1-3; a weak D match, TRBD1 (6 bases). The CDR3 runs 15 residues. Germline-derived CDR1 and CDR2 are SGDLS and YYNGEE. The V and J ends lost 0 bases and 0 bases respectively, with 7 bases between them. Here the CDR3 DNA reads TGTGCCAGCAGCGTAGGAGGGGGCTCTGGAAACACCATATATTTT. It is translated as CASSVGGGSGNTIYF.

Only a few counts were recorded for this clone. This chain joins TRBV14 and TRBJ1-2, with D unresolved. Germline V CDR1 and CDR2: SGHDN, FVKESK. This CDR3 spans 13 amino acids. V shed 1 base and J shed 8 bases, with 11 bases lying between them. CDR3 protein: CASSQGAVWGYTF. As DNA, the CDR3 is TGTGCCAGCAGCCAAGGGGCAGTTTGGGGCTACACCTTC.

This clone appeared a few times. The chain uses TRBV11-2 and TRBJ2-1; D is tentatively TRBD1 or TRBD2 (5 bases each). V was clipped by 5 bases and J by 7 bases, with 18 bases between them. Germline assignment: CDR1 SGHAT and CDR2 FQNNGV. There are 15 residues in the CDR3. This chain's CDR3 is CASSIRASGWNEQFF. In nucleotides, the CDR3 is TGTGCCAGCAGCATCAGGGCCTCGGGGTGGAATGAGCAGTTCTTC.